These 9 T cell receptor beta chains came from one sample sequenced in a study of cytomegalovirus exposure and HLA in healthy donors. A multiplex PCR was run with 60 Vbeta primers and 13 Jbeta primers. The protocol was immunoSEQ multiplex PCR, while the TCRdb copy is restricted to in-frame clones and leaves out a portion. The top ten hold 6.5% to 7% of the sample, which has fewer than 150,000 clones, around 81% seen once. Material for sequencing was PBMCs. All receptors come from a man aged 35-49 years in good health and CMV-seropositive.

The genes are TRBV11-2 and TRBJ1-1, with a possible D match to TRBD1 (5 bases). The V end was cut by 1 base, the J end by 3 bases, with 9 bases between. Germline V gives CDR1 SGHAT, CDR2 FQNNGV. There are 14 residues in the CDR3. As DNA, the CDR3 is TGTGCCAGCAGCTTAGCAACAGGCTACACTGAAGCTTTCTTT. Encoded protein: CASSLATGYTEAFF.

This clone was observed once. This rearrangement joins TRBV30 to TRBJ2-7; D is unresolved. The CDR3 length is 11 residues. Trimming shortened V by 4 bases and J by 3 bases, and 7 bases separated the two germline ends. CDR1 and CDR2 from the germline V gene are GTSNPN and SVGIG (reference sequence). CDR3 amino acids: CAWTVGYEQYF. The CDR3 nucleotides read TGTGCCTGGACAGTTGGCTACGAGCAGTACTTC.

V is TRBV7-2 and J is TRBJ2-3; perhaps TRBD1 as D (6 bases). Deletions cut 2 bases from V and 0 bases from J, with 15 bases between. Germline CDR1 SGHTA, CDR2 FQGNSA. The CDR3 has 17 amino acids. The CDR3: CASSLSPQGFSTDTQYF. DNA for the CDR3: TGTGCCAGCAGCTTATCCCCGCAGGGGTTTAGCACAGATACGCAGTATTTT.

The chain links TRBV11-2 to TRBJ2-2; no clear D. This CDR3 region has 16 residues. Germline V gene sequence: CDR1 SGHAT, CDR2 FQNNGV. V was trimmed by 5 bases and J by 5 bases, leaving 18 bases between them. The CDR3 is CASSLIAGYGTGELFF. CDR3 sequence (DNA): TGTGCCAGCAGCCTGATCGCTGGTTACGGGACCGGGGAGCTGTTTTTT. Full variable domain (rest looked up from reference TRBV11-2 and TRBJ2-2): EAGVAQSPRYKIIEKRQSVAFWCNPISGHATLYWYQQILGQGPKLLIQFQNNGVVDDSQLPKDRFSAERLKGVDSTLKIQPAKLEDSAVYLCASSLIAGYGTGELFFGEGSRLTVL.

J is TRBJ1-2 and V is TRBV19; D remains ambiguous. Germline values: CDR1 LNHDA, CDR2 SQIVND (reference sequence). The length of the CDR3 is 12 residues. Trimming removed 0 bases at V and 7 bases at J, with 6 bases between. The CDR3 region has the DNA TGTGCCAGTAGTATAGAAGGCGGTGGCTACACCTTC. It translates to CASSIEGGGYTF.

This rearrangement joins TRBV11-3 to TRBJ2-2; D gene uncertain. Germline loops: CDR1 SGHNT, CDR2 YENEEA. The V and J ends lost 4 bases and 5 bases respectively, with 5 bases between them. The CDR3 has 12 amino acids. This chain's CDR3 is CASSSGTGELFF. The CDR3 nucleotides are TGTGCCAGCAGCTCCGGTACCGGGGAGCTGTTTTTT.

The chain combines TRBV7-9 with TRBJ1-2; 7 positions match TRBD1. The CDR3 is made up of 13 amino acids. The germline gives CDR1 SEHNR, CDR2 FQNEAQ (reference sequence). The junction had 3 bases not matched to a gene; V was cut back by 5 bases and J by 3 bases. The CDR3 DNA reads as TGTGCCAGCAGCACACAGGGGTACTATGGCTACACCTTC. Protein sequence: CASSTQGYYGYTF.

The chain employs TRBV5-8 and TRBJ2-7; 8 bases match TRBD1. The CDR3 is 17 residues long. The V segment lost 2 bases and the J segment 2 bases; nucleotides outside the gene matches: 12. Per germline, CDR1 SGHTS and CDR2 YDEGEE. The CDR3 DNA follows: TGTGCCAGCAGCTTCCACTTCGGGACAGGCCAACCCTACGAGCAGTACTTC. It is translated as CASSFHFGTGQPYEQYF.

The chain has TRBV28 and TRBJ2-1; TRBD2 might be the D (7 bases). In germline, CDR1 is MDHEN, CDR2 SYDVKM. The V gene lost 6 bases and the J gene lost 3 bases, with 15 bases spanning the gap. This CDR3 has 15 amino acids. The CDR3 nucleotides are TGTGCCAGCAGCCCGGGGGGCCCCTACTACAATGAGCAGTTCTTC. As protein: CASSPGGPYYNEQFF.